The 14 T cell receptor beta chains given below trace back to one sample, sequenced in a study of PD-L1 blockade in urothelial cancer. Regarding time point: pretreatment peripheral blood. TCRdb keeps only in-frame clones here, not all; method: immunoSEQ multiplex PCR. Of 40,000 or so clones listed, 82% are singletons. This sample comprised PBMCs, obtained around atezolizumab (anti-PD-L1) treatment. These receptors originate from a man aged 55 to 70 with urothelial cancer.

This chain uses TRBV5-1 with TRBJ1-6, with 9 nucleotides matching TRBD1. The CDR3 spans 15 residues. Looked up from germline, CDR1 is SGHRS and CDR2 is YFSETQ. V gave up 0 bases and J gave up 9 bases; unmatched junction bases: 4. The CDR3 nucleotides are TGCGCCAGCAGCTTGGACGGGACAGGGTCTTCACCCCTCCACTTT. Protein sequence: CASSLDGTGSSPLHF.

The chain employs TRBV6-8 and TRBJ1-5; 7 bases match TRBD1. The CDR3 sequence is 15 residues long. Per the germline V gene, CDR1 is MNHGY and CDR2 is SAAAGT. J was trimmed by 6 bases and V by 8 bases; bases with no gene match: 13. CDR3 nucleotide sequence: TGTGCCAGCCTACACACGACAGGGCGAGGTCAGCCCCAGCATTTT. Its translation: CASLHTTGRGQPQHF.

V usage is TRBV30 and J usage is TRBJ2-1; 7 bases map to TRBD1. Looked up from germline, CDR1 is GTSNPN and CDR2 is SVGIG (reference sequence). The ends lost 4 bases at V and 7 bases at J; junction bases unmatched: 7. This CDR3 comprises 13 residues. CDR3 in DNA: TGTGCCTGGAATCTGGGACAGCGAAATGAGCAGTTCTTC. It codes for CAWNLGQRNEQFF. The variable domain in full, completed from reference TRBV30 and TRBJ2-1, reads SQTIHQWPATLVQPVGSPLSLECTVEGTSNPNLYWYRQAAGRGLQLLFYSVGIGQISSEVPQNLSASRPQDRQFILSSKKLLLSDSGFYLCAWNLGQRNEQFFGPGTRLTVL.

The chain is built from TRBV6-4 and TRBJ2-3; D not certain. The CDR3 is 13 amino acids. Looked up from germline, CDR1 is MRHNA and CDR2 is SNTAGT. Trimming cost V 5 bases and J 4 bases, with 10 bases left between them. The CDR3 loop reads CASSSGSADTQYF. The CDR3 nucleotides read TGTGCCAGCAGTTCAGGTTCCGCAGATACGCAGTATTTT.

This clone was counted a few times. CDR3 in DNA: TGTGCCAGCAGTAAGCCGTCCTCTGGAAACACCATATATTTT. Amino acids: CASSKPSSGNTIYF. The rearrangement uses TRBV28 and TRBJ1-3; D unclear. With 5 bases removed from V and 0 bases from J, the gap between germline ends came to 8 bases. Looked up from germline, CDR1 is MDHEN and CDR2 is SYDVKM. The CDR3 has 14 amino acids.

The rearrangement uses TRBV2 and TRBJ2-5; tentatively, D is TRBD2 (6 bases). V was shortened by 6 bases and J by 2 bases, with 13 bases between the two germline ends. The CDR3 runs 14 residues. Germline-derived CDR1 and CDR2 are SNHLY and FYNNEI. The CDR3 region is CASRKLRGQETQYF. The CDR3 coding sequence is TGTGCCAGCAGGAAGCTACGGGGGCAAGAGACCCAGTACTTC.

This rearrangement joins TRBV28 to TRBJ1-1; possible D gene TRBD1, 5 bases. There are 12 residues in the CDR3. In germline, CDR1 is MDHEN, CDR2 SYDVKM. The ends were cut back, 8 bases at V and 0 bases at J, with 7 bases in the middle. The CDR3 DNA sequence: TGTGCCAGCGGGACTATGAACACTGAAGCTTTCTTT. Protein product: CASGTMNTEAFF.

The V call is TRBV29-1, the J call TRBJ1-2; maybe TRBD1 (5 bases). CDR1 SQVTM and CDR2 ANQGSEA come from the germline V gene. CDR3 size: 14 residues. The V gene lost 4 bases and the J gene lost 0 bases, with 12 bases spanning the gap. CDR3 amino acids: CSVARGGTNYGYTF. The CDR3 bases are TGCAGCGTTGCCCGGGGGGGTACTAACTATGGCTACACCTTC.

J is TRBJ2-7 and V is TRBV28; maybe TRBD2 (5 bases). CDR3 length equals 13 residues. Germline CDR1 is MDHEN and CDR2 is SYDVKM. Trimming left V 7 bases short and J 4 bases short, with 14 bases between. The CDR3 DNA sequence: TGTGCCAGCACCGAACCGCCGGGATACGAGCAGTACTTC. It yields the protein CASTEPPGYEQYF.

The chain recombines TRBV4-1 with TRBJ2-1; unclear D gene. The CDR3 totals 14 residues. The ends were cut back, 1 base at V and 4 bases at J, with 8 bases in the middle. CDR1 is MGHRA and CDR2 is YSYEKL in the germline V gene. CDR3 residues: CASSQGGGYNEQFF. The CDR3 region has the DNA TGCGCCAGCAGCCAAGGAGGTGGATACAATGAGCAGTTCTTC.

This chain connects TRBV5-1 to TRBJ2-6; 9 bases match TRBD1. Germline assignment: CDR1 SGHRS and CDR2 YFSETQ. V lost 7 bases to trimming and J lost 3 bases; unmatched junction nucleotides: 8. The CDR3 covers 16 residues. The CDR3 spells CASHRDRDLGANVLTF. The CDR3 DNA is TGCGCCAGCCACCGGGACAGGGATCTTGGGGCCAACGTCCTGACTTTC.

This rearrangement joins TRBV14 to TRBJ2-2; TRBD2 matches 13 bases. This CDR3 is built from 19 residues. Trimming took 4 bases from V and 1 from J; bases not matched to a gene: 9. Germline assignment: CDR1 SGHDN and CDR2 FVKESK. For the CDR3, the DNA is TGTGCCAGCAGCCCCCCCCCGGGACTAGCGGGATTGAACACCGGGGAGCTGTTTTTT. It codes for CASSPPPGLAGLNTGELFF.

To note about this clone: This CDR3 is also generated by other DNA sequences in the sample. V gene TRBV5-5 combines with J gene TRBJ2-5, with 10 bases matching TRBD1. The germline gives CDR1 SGHKS, CDR2 YYEKEE (reference sequence). V dropped 2 bases and J dropped 2; count of bases not matched to a gene: 6. The CDR3 has 16 residues. CDR3: CASSFPRDRGQETQYF. CDR3 sequence (DNA): TGTGCCAGCAGCTTCCCTCGGGACAGGGGTCAAGAGACCCAGTACTTC.

The V call is TRBV10-3, the J call TRBJ1-4; maybe TRBD1 (5 bases). V was trimmed by 10 bases and J by 8 bases, leaving 20 bases between them. This CDR3 has 14 amino acids. The V gene's germline CDR1 is ENHRY and CDR2 SYGVKD. CDR3 region: CATSEEGRREKLFF. DNA of the CDR3: TGTGCCACCTCCGAGGAGGGGCGCCGGGAAAAACTGTTTTTT.